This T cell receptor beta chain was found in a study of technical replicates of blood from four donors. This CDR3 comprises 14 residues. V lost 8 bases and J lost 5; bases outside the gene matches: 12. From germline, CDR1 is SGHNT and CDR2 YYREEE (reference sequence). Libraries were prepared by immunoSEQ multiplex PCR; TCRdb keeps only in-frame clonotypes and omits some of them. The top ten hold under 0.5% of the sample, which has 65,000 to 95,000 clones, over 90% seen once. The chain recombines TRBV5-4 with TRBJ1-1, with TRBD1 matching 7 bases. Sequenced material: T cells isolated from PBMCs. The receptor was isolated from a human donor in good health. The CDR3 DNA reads TGTGCCAGTCCTAAGACGGAGGGGGCGACTGAAGCTTTCTTT. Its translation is CASPKTEGATEAFF.